The next 23 T cell receptor beta chains were all read from a single sample in a study of blood T cell repertoires in COVID-19. Assay used: immunoSEQ multiplex PCR; TCRdb lists only in-frame clones, some missing. Of 100,000 to 150,000 clones listed, 81% are singletons. The specimen sequenced was peripheral blood. The source of these receptors is a woman aged 45-59 years with acute or convalescent COVID-19.

J is TRBJ2-2 and V is TRBV2; 11 bases align to TRBD2. The CDR3 loop spans 16 amino acids. Trimming took 8 bases from V and 5 from J; bases not matched to a gene: 10. CDR1 is SNHLY and CDR2 is FYNNEI in the germline V gene. The chain's CDR3 is CASVSLAGVGTGELFF. The CDR3 nucleotides read TGTGCCAGCGTATCACTAGCGGGAGTAGGAACCGGGGAGCTGTTTTTT.

This rearrangement joins TRBV4-2 to TRBJ2-5; TRBD1 might be the D (6 bases). There are 16 residues in the CDR3. Trimming pared 1 base from V and 5 bases from J, leaving 17 bases between. From germline, CDR1 is LGHNA and CDR2 YNFKEQ. Written as DNA, the CDR3 is TGTGCCAGCAGCCAAGGTGCACAGGGCCTTTCTGAGACCCAGTACTTC. This translates into CASSQGAQGLSETQYF.

The chain joins TRBV28 to TRBJ1-2, with D possibly being TRBD1 (5 bases). The germline V and J ends were trimmed by 4 bases and 7 bases, with 10 bases remaining between them. Germline values: CDR1 MDHEN, CDR2 SYDVKM. This CDR3 has 12 amino acids. CDR3 bases: TGTGCCAGCAGTTCCCAGGGAATTGGCTACACCTTC. Its protein product is CASSSQGIGYTF.

This chain connects TRBV18 to TRBJ2-1; 8 bases match TRBD1. The CDR3 runs to 16 residues. Germline V gene sequence: CDR1 KGHSH, CDR2 LQKENI. Trimming removed 3 bases from V and 8 bases from J; junction bases left unmatched: 12. CDR3 bases: TGTGCCAGCTCACCCCGAGACAGGGGACCACCCTATGAGCAGTTCTTC. Its protein is CASSPRDRGPPYEQFF. Complete variable domain (other parts from reference TRBV18 and TRBJ2-1): NAGVMQNPRHLVRRRGQEARLRCSPMKGHSHVYWYRQLPEEGLKFMVYLQKENIIDESGMPKERFSAEFPKEGPSILRIQQVVRGDSAAYFCASSPRDRGPPYEQFFGPGTRLTVL.

V and J are TRBV19 and TRBJ2-5; TRBD2 matches at 7 bases. Germline assignment: CDR1 LNHDA and CDR2 SQIVND (reference sequence). Germline trimming cut 6 bases from V and 0 bases from J; bases unmatched to any gene: 4. This CDR3 has 14 residues. CDR3: CASSLLADQETQYF. The DNA of the CDR3 is TGTGCCAGTAGCCTGCTAGCGGACCAAGAGACCCAGTACTTC.

This clone appeared once. The chain employs TRBV6-5 and TRBJ2-7; 15 bases agree with TRBD2. V dropped 6 bases and J dropped 7; count of bases not matched to a gene: 7. The germline V gene encodes CDR1 MNHEY and CDR2 SVGAGI. The CDR3 extends over 15 amino acids. CDR3 DNA sequence: TGTGCCAGCAGACCCGGGACTAGCGGGAGGAATGAGCAGTACTTC. Translating gives CASRPGTSGRNEQYF.

As concerns this clone: Other DNA sequences from this sample encode an identical CDR3 as well. The chain employs TRBV18 and TRBJ1-5, with D unclear. This CDR3 region has 13 residues. V lost 3 bases, J lost 4 bases, and 7 bases lay in between. Germline values: CDR1 KGHSH, CDR2 LQKENI. The CDR3 loop reads CASSPGRNQPQHF. The CDR3 DNA reads TGTGCCAGCTCACCGGGGAGGAATCAGCCCCAGCATTTT.

In this sample, this clone turned up a few times. The V call is TRBV7-9, the J call TRBJ1-1; D perhaps matches TRBD1 (6 bases). Germline-derived CDR1 and CDR2 are SEHNR and FQNEAQ (reference sequence). V was clipped by 5 bases and J by 11 bases, with 18 bases between them. The CDR3 has 13 amino acids. CDR3 loop: CASSGEGHPGAFF. For the CDR3, the DNA is TGTGCCAGCAGCGGGGAGGGACACCCTGGGGCTTTCTTT.

The chain recombines TRBV6-1 with TRBJ2-3, with D possibly TRBD2 on 7 matching bases. This CDR3 has 15 residues. The V gene lost 0 bases and the J gene lost 5 bases, with 12 bases spanning the gap. The germline CDR1 and CDR2 sequences are MNHNS and SASEGT. The CDR3 sequence: CASSEAGGRGDTQYF. CDR3 nucleotide sequence: TGTGCCAGCAGTGAAGCCGGGGGGCGCGGAGATACGCAGTATTTT.

This chain connects TRBV5-1 to TRBJ1-1; 8 bases map to TRBD1. The ends lost 4 bases at V and 3 bases at J; junction bases unmatched: 11. The V gene's germline CDR1 is SGHRS and CDR2 YFSETQ. The CDR3 is made up of 16 amino acids. The CDR3 loop is CASSPRTGSGDTEAFF. CDR3 nucleotide sequence: TGCGCCAGCAGCCCCCGGACAGGGTCCGGGGACACTGAAGCTTTCTTT. Drawing the rest from reference TRBV5-1 and TRBJ1-1, the complete variable domain is KAGVTQTPRYLIKTRGQQVTLSCSPISGHRSVSWYQQTPGQGLQFLFEYFSETQRNKGNFPGRFSGRQFSNSRSEMNVSTLELGDSALYLCASSPRTGSGDTEAFFGQGTRLTVV.

This clone was seen a handful of times. This chain links TRBV15 with TRBJ1-1, with 7 positions matching TRBD1. The V gene end was trimmed by 1 base and the J gene end by 3 bases; junction bases not matched to a gene: 5. Germline values: CDR1 LNHNV, CDR2 YYDKDF (reference sequence). The CDR3 has 15 residues. Here the CDR3 reads CATSRGRGGYTEAFF. The CDR3 coding sequence is TGTGCCACCAGCAGAGGGAGAGGGGGCTACACTGAAGCTTTCTTT.

The chain combines TRBV6-5 with TRBJ2-7, with D perhaps matching TRBD2 (7 bases). Germline V lookup: CDR1 MNHEY, CDR2 SVGAGI. This CDR3 has 15 amino acids. Trimming removed 5 bases at V and 7 bases at J, with 21 bases between. The CDR3 is CASSPLGAGALEQYF. CDR3 in DNA: TGTGCCAGCAGTCCCCTGGGGGCGGGAGCGTTGGAGCAGTACTTC.

The count of this clone is one. V is TRBV11-1 and J is TRBJ1-1, with no clear D. Between the trimmed V and J ends, which lost 4 bases and 0 bases, there was a span of 12 bases. This CDR3 comprises 15 residues. Per the germline V gene, CDR1 is SGHAT and CDR2 is FQDESV (reference sequence). CDR3 region: CASSSHSRMNTEAFF. As DNA, the CDR3 is TGTGCCAGCAGCTCCCATAGCAGAATGAACACTGAAGCTTTCTTT.

This clone was found once. This sequence joins TRBV28 and TRBJ1-5; no clear D. This CDR3 is built from 17 residues. Deletions cut 2 bases from V and 5 bases from J, with 19 bases between. CDR1 is MDHEN and CDR2 is SYDVKM in the germline V gene. CDR3 in amino acids: CASSLPLRVVIDQPQHF. CDR3 sequence (DNA): TGTGCCAGCAGTTTACCATTGAGGGTAGTTATAGATCAGCCCCAGCATTTT.

The table lists this clone with a few counts. The chain links TRBV7-2 to TRBJ2-7; 7 positions match TRBD2. V dropped 5 bases and J dropped 1; count of bases not matched to a gene: 8. The CDR3 consists of 15 residues. Germline assignment: CDR1 SGHTA and CDR2 FQGNSA. The CDR3, as DNA: TGTGCCAGCAGCCCATCTAGCGGCAATTCCTACGAGCAGTACTTC. Its protein product is CASSPSSGNSYEQYF. Filled out from reference TRBV7-2 and TRBJ2-7, the complete variable domain reads GAGVSQSPSNKVTEKGKDVELRCDPISGHTALYWYRQSLGQGLEFLIYFQGNSAPDKSGLPSDRFSAERTGGSVSTLTIQRTQQEDSAVYLCASSPSSGNSYEQYFGPGTRLTVT.

The V call is TRBV13, the J call TRBJ2-1, with TRBD2 identical over 14 bases. Germline loops: CDR1 PRHDT, CDR2 FYEKMQ (reference sequence). This CDR3 has 18 residues. With V trimmed by 5 bases and J by 0 bases, 6 bases remained unmatched. The CDR3 sequence: CASSRGLAGESSYNEQFF. The CDR3, as DNA: TGTGCCAGCAGCCGGGGACTAGCGGGGGAAAGCTCCTACAATGAGCAGTTCTTC.

The rearrangement joins TRBV5-8 to TRBJ2-3, with 9 bases aligning to TRBD1. Germline CDR1 is SGHTS and CDR2 is YDEGEE. This CDR3 has 13 amino acids. J was trimmed by 9 bases and V by 9 bases; bases with no gene match: 11. CDR3 amino acids: CANDRGSSVTQYF. DNA for the CDR3: TGTGCCAATGACAGGGGGAGTAGCGTAACGCAGTATTTT.

This chain uses TRBV28 with TRBJ1-3, with TRBD1 identical over 9 bases. Unmatched junction bases numbered 7, after V lost 6 bases and J lost 4 bases. Germline V gives CDR1 MDHEN, CDR2 SYDVKM. The CDR3 contains 15 residues. The CDR3: CASRIQGAAGNTIYF. The DNA for the CDR3 is TGTGCCAGCAGAATACAGGGGGCAGCGGGAAACACCATATATTTT.

This chain links TRBV27 with TRBJ2-2, with D uncertain. The CDR3 has 13 residues. The V gene lost 2 bases and the J gene lost 5 bases, with 6 bases spanning the gap. Germline values: CDR1 MNHEY, CDR2 SMNVEV (reference sequence). CDR3 bases: TGTGCCAGCAGTTTAGTACAGACCGGGGAGCTGTTTTTT. Residues: CASSLVQTGELFF.

This clone appeared many times. The chain uses TRBV28 and TRBJ1-6; the D is unclear. The CDR3 runs 14 residues. V shed 4 bases and J shed 8 bases, with 12 bases lying between them. Germline CDR1 is MDHEN and CDR2 is SYDVKM. The CDR3 region is CASSSGFRDSPLHF. The CDR3 DNA follows: TGTGCCAGCAGTTCCGGGTTTCGTGATTCACCCCTCCACTTT. Based on the CDR3 plus reference TRBV28 and TRBJ1-6, the full variable domain is DVKVTQSSRYLVKRTGEKVFLECVQDMDHENMFWYRQDPGLGLRLIYFSYDVKMKEKGDIPEGYSVSREKKERFSLILESASTNQTSMYLCASSSGFRDSPLHFGNGTRLTVT.

The J gene is TRBJ1-4, the V gene TRBV5-6; D gene unclear. V lost 1 base, J lost 10 bases, and 8 bases lay in between. Germline lookup yields CDR1 SGHDT and CDR2 YYEEEE. This CDR3 spans 12 amino acids. CDR3 in DNA: TGTGCCAGCAGCTTGTTATCGGGAAAACTGTTTTTT. As protein: CASSLLSGKLFF.

The rearrangement joins TRBV3-1 (or the pseudogene TRBV3-2) to TRBJ1-5; 7 bases are shared with TRBD1. V lost 3 bases to trimming and J lost 7 bases; unmatched junction nucleotides: 9. Per the germline V gene, CDR1 is LGHDT and CDR2 is YNNKEL (reference sequence). This CDR3 has 15 residues. CDR3 region: CASSQTTGRGQPQHF. The CDR3 DNA reads as TGTGCCAGCAGCCAGACGACAGGGCGAGGGCAGCCCCAGCATTTT.

V usage is TRBV2 and J usage is TRBJ1-5; a possible D gene is TRBD1 (5 bases). Germline assignment: CDR1 SNHLY and CDR2 FYNNEI. Trimming removed 6 bases at V and 7 bases at J, with 16 bases between. The CDR3 spans 14 residues. For the CDR3, the DNA is TGTGCCAGCAGCAAAGGGGATAGACCCCAGCCCCAGCATTTT. Amino acid sequence: CASSKGDRPQPQHF.